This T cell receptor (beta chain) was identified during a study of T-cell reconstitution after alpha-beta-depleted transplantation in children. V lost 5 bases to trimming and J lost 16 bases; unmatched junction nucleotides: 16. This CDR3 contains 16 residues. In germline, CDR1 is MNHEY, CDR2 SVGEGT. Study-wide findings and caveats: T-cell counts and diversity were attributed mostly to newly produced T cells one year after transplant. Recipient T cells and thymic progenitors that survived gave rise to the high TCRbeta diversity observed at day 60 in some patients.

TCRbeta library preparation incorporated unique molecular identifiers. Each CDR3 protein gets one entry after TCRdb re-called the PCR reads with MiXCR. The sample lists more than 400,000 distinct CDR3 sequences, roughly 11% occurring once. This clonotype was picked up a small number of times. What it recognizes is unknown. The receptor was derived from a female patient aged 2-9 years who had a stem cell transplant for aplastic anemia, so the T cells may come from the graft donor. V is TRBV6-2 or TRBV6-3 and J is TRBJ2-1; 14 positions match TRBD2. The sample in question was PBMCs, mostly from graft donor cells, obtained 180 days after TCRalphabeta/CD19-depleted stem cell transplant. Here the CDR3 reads CASSPDSGTSGRVRFF. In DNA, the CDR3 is TGTGCCAGCAGTCCCGACTCAGGGACTAGCGGGAGAGTCAGATTCTTC.